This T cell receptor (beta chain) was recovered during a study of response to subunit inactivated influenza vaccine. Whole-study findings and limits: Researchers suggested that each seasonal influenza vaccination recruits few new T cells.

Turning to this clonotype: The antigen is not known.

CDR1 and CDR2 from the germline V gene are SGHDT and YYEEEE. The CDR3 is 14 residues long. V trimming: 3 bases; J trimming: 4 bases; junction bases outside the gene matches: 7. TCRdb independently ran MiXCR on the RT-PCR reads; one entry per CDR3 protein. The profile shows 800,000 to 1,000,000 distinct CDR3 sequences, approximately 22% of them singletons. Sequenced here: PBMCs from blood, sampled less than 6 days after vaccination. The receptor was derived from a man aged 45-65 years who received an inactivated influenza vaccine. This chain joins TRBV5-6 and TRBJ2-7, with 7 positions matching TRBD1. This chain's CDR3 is CASSSTGDVYEQYF. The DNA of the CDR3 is TGTGCCAGCAGCTCTACAGGGGACGTGTACGAGCAGTACTTC. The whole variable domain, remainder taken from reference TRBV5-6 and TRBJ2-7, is DAGVTQSPTHLIKTRGQQVTLRCSPKSGHDTVSWYQQALGQGPQFIFQYYEEEERQRGNFPDRFSGHQFPNYSSELNVNALLLGDSALYLCASSSTGDVYEQYFGPGTRLTVT.